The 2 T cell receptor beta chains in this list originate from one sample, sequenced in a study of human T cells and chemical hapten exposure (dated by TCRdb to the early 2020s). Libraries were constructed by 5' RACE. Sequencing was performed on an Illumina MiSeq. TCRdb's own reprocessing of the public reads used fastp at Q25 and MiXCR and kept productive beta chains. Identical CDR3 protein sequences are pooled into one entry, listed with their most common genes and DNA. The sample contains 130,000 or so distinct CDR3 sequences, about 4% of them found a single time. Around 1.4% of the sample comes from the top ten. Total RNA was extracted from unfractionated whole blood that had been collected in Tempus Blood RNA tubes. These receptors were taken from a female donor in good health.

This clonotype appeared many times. The CDR3 DNA sequence: TGCAGCGTTCACAGGACTAGCGGGGGGGCTGGGAGACAGTTCTTC. This gives the protein CSVHRTSGGAGRQFF. V gene TRBV29-1 combines with J gene TRBJ2-1; 15 positions match TRBD2. The CDR3 runs 15 residues. In germline, CDR1 is SQVTM, CDR2 ANQGSEA. Trimming at V came to 5 bases and at J to 13 bases, leaving 12 bases not matched to a gene.

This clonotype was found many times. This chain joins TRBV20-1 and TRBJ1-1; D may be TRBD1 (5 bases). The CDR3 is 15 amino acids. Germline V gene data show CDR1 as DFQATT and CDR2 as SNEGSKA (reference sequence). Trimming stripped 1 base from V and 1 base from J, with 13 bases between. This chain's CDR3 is CSARGRSGTNTEAFF. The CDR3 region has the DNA TGCAGTGCTAGAGGTCGGTCAGGGACGAACACTGAAGCTTTCTTT.